What follows are 8 T cell receptor beta chains derived from one specimen sequenced in a study of T cells in Graves' hyperthyroidism and ophthalmopathy. TCR beta CDR3 sequences were amplified from RNA transcripts. An initial round of RT-PCR targeting the TCR CDR3 relied on the HTBI primer set. MiXCR, run by TCRdb on the multiplex PCR reads, gives a single entry per CDR3 protein. The data hold about 380,000 distinct CDR3 sequences, with about 18% observed a single time. Input material: blood. The source is a man between 18 and 35 years old with Graves' ophthalmopathy.

This clonotype was observed at least ten times. The V call is TRBV5-1, the J call TRBJ2-7; no reliable D call. V was cut by 0 bases and J by 6 bases, with 10 bases left in between. CDR3 size: 13 residues. CDR1 is SGHRS, CDR2 YFSETQ, per germline. The CDR3 DNA is TGCGCCAGCAGCTTGGAATCGGATCTCGAGCAGTACTTC. Encoded protein: CASSLESDLEQYF.

This sequence joins TRBV6-1 and TRBJ2-7, with D perhaps TRBD2 (5 bases). Germline V lookup: CDR1 MNHNS, CDR2 SASEGT. The V end was cut by 4 bases, the J end by 3 bases, with 22 bases between. The CDR3 runs 17 residues. The DNA of the CDR3 is TGTGCCAGCAGTGGCCTTCTGTCCGGAAGCGGCCACTACGAGCAGTACTTC. It is translated as CASSGLLSGSGHYEQYF.

This clonotype showed up many times. The chain couples TRBV7-8 to TRBJ1-5, with D possibly TRBD1 on 5 matching bases. Germline V gene lookup returns CDR1 SGHVS and CDR2 FQNEAQ. The CDR3 consists of 14 residues. V was shortened by 5 bases and J by 6 bases, with 14 bases between the two germline ends. The CDR3 protein is CASSLTQGSQPQHF. CDR3 bases: TGTGCCAGCAGCCTCACCCAGGGAAGTCAGCCCCAGCATTTT.

This chain joins TRBV5-1 and TRBJ1-1, with D possibly matching TRBD1 (5 bases). This CDR3 region has 14 residues. The germline V gene encodes CDR1 SGHRS and CDR2 YFSETQ. The ends were cut back, 0 bases at V and 6 bases at J, with 12 bases in the middle. Here the CDR3 DNA reads TGCGCCAGCAGCTTGGGGGTCGGGGGTGCTGAAGCTTTCTTT. Encoded protein: CASSLGVGGAEAFF.

The rearrangement joins TRBV4-1 to TRBJ1-1; 8 bases line up with TRBD1. The V gene's germline CDR1 is MGHRA and CDR2 YSYEKL. The CDR3 runs to 17 residues. J gave up 6 bases and V 1 base, and 13 bases lay outside the gene matches. The CDR3: CASSQGGYRTGLPEAFF. Here the CDR3 DNA reads TGCGCCAGCAGCCAAGGGGGCTACAGGACAGGGCTCCCTGAAGCTTTCTTT.

A note on this clonotype: This sequence may be a read error, since a much larger clone differs from it by one base. The rearrangement links TRBV11-2 to TRBJ2-7; 10 bases fit TRBD2. CDR1 is SGHAT and CDR2 is FQNNGV in the germline V gene. With V trimmed by 8 bases and J by 2 bases, 6 bases remained unmatched. The CDR3 spans 14 residues. In nucleotides, the CDR3 is TGTGCCAGCCGCCCAGCGGGGGGGCCCTACGAGCAGTACTTC. It specifies CASRPAGGPYEQYF.

The sample holds a few counts of this clonotype. One junction end disagrees with the germline gene, perhaps due to a read error. V usage is TRBV19 and J usage is TRBJ1-1; 7 bases line up with TRBD1. The CDR3 loop spans 17 amino acids. From germline, CDR1 is LNHDA and CDR2 SQIVND (reference sequence). The CDR3 loop reads CASSIGGGFLENAEAFF. Here the CDR3 DNA reads TGTGCCAGTAGTATTGGAGGGGGCTTTCTTGAGAACGCTGAAGCTTTCTTT.

This clonotype showed up just a few times. The chain's CDR3 is CASSREPSGVVSEQYF. CDR3 in DNA: TGTGCCAGCAGCCGGGAGCCTAGCGGGGTTGTGAGTGAGCAGTACTTC. This chain connects TRBV9 to TRBJ2-7, with 9 positions matching TRBD2. This CDR3 contains 16 residues. With V trimmed by 4 bases and J by 7 bases, 15 bases remained unmatched. Germline V gene lookup returns CDR1 SGDLS and CDR2 YYNGEE.